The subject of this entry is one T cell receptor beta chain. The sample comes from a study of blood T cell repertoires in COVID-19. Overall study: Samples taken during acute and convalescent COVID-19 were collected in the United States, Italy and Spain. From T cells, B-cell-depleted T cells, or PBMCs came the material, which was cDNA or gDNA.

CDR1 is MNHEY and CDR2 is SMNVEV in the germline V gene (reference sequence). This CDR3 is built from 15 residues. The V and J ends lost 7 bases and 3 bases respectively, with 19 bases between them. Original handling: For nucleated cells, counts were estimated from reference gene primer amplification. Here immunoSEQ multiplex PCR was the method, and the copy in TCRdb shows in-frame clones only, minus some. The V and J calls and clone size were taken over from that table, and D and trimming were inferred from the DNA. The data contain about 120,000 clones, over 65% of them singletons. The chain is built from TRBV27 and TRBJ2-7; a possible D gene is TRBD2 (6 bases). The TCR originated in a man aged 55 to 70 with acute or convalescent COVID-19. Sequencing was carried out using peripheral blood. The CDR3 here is CASTNRDGGFYEQYF. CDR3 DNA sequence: TGTGCCAGCACTAACCGGGACGGAGGGTTCTACGAGCAGTACTTC.